The sequence of this T cell receptor beta chain was determined in a study of blood T cell repertoires in COVID-19. For the study at large: Sample material is recorded as cDNA or gDNA derived from T cells, B-cell-depleted T cells, or PBMCs.

Participant-given clinical history determined each cohort assignment. Original processing methods: Reference gene primer amplification gave nucleated cell count estimates. Data came from immunoSEQ multiplex PCR; TCRdb stores just in-frame clones and leaves some out. From that table come the V and J calls and clone size; the DNA was used to work out D and trimming. The sample records 250,000 to 350,000 clones, roughly 90% being singletons. V was trimmed by 3 bases and J by 7 bases, leaving 15 bases between them. The germline V gene has CDR1 MDHEN and CDR2 SYDVKM. The CDR3 is 14 amino acids. The sample comprised PBMCs or T cells enriched from blood (not recorded which). This receptor was identified in a woman younger than 35 with acute COVID-19. The chain has TRBV28 and TRBJ1-2, with unresolved D. CDR3 loop: CASSFAGKVGGYTF. In DNA, the CDR3 is TGTGCCAGCAGTTTCGCGGGAAAAGTCGGTGGCTACACCTTC.